Detailed here is one T cell receptor beta chain. Assay: immunoSEQ multiplex PCR; the TCRdb copy retains only in-frame clones and omits some. The data hold about 210,000 clones, with 80% to 90% observed a single time. Adults between roughly 18 and 90 years of age took part from some 25 US areas. The data belong to a study of blood T cell repertoires in COVID-19. At the level of the study: Sources were T cells, B-cell-depleted T cells, or PBMCs; the material itself was cDNA or gDNA.

With 3 bases clipped from V and 4 bases from J, the junction kept 6 bases outside the gene matches. Germline V lookup: CDR1 SGHRS, CDR2 YFSETQ. The CDR3 totals 14 residues. V usage is TRBV5-1 and J usage is TRBJ2-5, with 7 bases aligning to TRBD2. The receptor comes from a man in his forties or fifties who had recovered from COVID-19. Sequencing input: PBMCs or T cells enriched from blood (not recorded which). The CDR3 coding sequence is TGCGCCAGCAGCTCCCCGACTAGCCCAGAGACCCAGTACTTC. Translation gives CASSSPTSPETQYF.